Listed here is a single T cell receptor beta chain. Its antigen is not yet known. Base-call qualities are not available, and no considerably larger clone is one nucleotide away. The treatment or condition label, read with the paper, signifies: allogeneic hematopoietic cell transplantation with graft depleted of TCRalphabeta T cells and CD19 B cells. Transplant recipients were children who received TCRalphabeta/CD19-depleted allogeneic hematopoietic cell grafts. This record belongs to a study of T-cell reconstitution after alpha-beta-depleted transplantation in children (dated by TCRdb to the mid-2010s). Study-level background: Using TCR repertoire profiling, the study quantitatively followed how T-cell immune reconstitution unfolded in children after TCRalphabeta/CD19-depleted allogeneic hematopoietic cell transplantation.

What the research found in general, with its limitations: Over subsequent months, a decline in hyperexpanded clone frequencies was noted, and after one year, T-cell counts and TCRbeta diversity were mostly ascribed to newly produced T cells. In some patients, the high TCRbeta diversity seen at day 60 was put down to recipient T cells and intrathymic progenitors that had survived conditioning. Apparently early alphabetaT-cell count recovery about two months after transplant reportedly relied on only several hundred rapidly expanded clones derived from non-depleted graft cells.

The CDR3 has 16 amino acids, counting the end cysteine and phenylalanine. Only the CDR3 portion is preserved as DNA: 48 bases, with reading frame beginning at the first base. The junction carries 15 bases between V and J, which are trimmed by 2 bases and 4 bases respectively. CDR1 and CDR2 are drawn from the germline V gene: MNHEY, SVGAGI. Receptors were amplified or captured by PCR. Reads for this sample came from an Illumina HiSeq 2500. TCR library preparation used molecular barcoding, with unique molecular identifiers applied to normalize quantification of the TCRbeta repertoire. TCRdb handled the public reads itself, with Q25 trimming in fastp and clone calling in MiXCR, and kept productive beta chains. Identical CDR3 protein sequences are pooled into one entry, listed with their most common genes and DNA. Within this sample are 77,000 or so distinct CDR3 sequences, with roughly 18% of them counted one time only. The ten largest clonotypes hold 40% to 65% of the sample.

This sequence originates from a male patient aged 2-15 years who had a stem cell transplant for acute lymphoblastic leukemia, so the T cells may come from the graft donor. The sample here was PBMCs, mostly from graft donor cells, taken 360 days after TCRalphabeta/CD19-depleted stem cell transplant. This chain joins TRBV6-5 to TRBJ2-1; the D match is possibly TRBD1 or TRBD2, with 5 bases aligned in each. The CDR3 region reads CASSYRDHSGYNEQFF. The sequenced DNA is TGTGCCAGCAGTTACCGGGACCACAGTGGGTACAATGAGCAGTTCTTC.